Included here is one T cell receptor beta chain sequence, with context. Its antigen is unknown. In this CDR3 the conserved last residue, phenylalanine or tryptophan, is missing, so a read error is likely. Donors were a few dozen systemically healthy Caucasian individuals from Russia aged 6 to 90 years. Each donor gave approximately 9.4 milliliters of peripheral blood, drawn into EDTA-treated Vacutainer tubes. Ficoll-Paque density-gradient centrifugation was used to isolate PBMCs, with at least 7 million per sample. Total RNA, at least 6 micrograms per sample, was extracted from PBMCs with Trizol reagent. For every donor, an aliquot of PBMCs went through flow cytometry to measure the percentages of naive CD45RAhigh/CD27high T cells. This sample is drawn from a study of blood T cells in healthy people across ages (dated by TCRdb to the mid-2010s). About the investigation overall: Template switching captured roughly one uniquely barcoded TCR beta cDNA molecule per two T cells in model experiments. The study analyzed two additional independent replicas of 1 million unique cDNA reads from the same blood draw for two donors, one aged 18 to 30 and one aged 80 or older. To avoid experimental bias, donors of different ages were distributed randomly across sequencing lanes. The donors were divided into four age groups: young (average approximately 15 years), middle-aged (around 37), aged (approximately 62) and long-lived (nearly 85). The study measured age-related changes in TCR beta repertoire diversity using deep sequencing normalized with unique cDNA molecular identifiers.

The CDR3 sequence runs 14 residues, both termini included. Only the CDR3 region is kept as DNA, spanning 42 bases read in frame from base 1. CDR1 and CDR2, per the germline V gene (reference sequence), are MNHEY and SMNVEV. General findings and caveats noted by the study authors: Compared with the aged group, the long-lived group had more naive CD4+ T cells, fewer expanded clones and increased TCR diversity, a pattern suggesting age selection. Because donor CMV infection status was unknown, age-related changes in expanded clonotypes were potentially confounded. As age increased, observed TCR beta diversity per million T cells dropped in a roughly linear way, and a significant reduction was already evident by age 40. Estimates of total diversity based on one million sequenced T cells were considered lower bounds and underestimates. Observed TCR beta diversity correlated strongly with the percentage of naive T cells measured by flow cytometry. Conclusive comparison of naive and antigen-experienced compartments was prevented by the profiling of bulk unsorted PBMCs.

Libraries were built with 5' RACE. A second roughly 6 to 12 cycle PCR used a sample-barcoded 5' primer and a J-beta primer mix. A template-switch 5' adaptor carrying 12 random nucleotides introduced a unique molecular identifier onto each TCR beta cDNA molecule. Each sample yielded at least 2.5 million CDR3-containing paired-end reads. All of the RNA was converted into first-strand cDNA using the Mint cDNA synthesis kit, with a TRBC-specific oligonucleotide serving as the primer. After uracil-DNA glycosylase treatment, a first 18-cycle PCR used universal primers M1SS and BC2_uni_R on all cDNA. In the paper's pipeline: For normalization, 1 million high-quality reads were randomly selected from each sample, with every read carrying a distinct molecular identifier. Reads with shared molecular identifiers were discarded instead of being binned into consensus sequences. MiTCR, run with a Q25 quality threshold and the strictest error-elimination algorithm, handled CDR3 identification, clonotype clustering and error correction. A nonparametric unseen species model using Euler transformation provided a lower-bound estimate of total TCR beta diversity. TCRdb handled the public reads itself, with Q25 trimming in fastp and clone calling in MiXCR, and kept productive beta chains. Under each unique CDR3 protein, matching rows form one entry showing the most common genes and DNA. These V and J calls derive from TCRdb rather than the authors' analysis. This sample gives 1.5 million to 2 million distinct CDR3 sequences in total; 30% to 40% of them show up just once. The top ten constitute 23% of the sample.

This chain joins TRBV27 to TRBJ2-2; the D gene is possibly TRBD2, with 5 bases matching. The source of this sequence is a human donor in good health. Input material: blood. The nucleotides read TGTGCCAGTAGTTCTTCCGGACTGTCCGGGGAGCTGTTTTGT. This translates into CASSSSGLSGELFC.